Following are 2 T cell receptor beta chains from one sample sequenced in a study of blood T cell repertoires in COVID-19. Data came from immunoSEQ multiplex PCR; TCRdb stores just in-frame clones and leaves some out. This sample has around 200,000 clones; 85% to 90% occur once, and the top ten carry 3.1%. The sequencing sample was made of PBMCs or T cells enriched from blood (not recorded which). The source of these receptors is a woman aged 45 to 65 in a cohort exposed to, infected with or recovered from COVID-19 (not recorded which).

The CDR3 here is CASSLEGTGGSCTF. CDR3 bases: TGCGCCAGCAGCTTGGAGGGGACAGGTGGCTCATGTACCTTC. The chain carries TRBV5-1 and TRBJ1-2, with 8 bases fitting TRBD1. CDR1 is SGHRS, CDR2 YFSETQ, per germline. Trimming took 0 bases from V and 14 from J; bases not matched to a gene: 12. The CDR3 is made up of 14 amino acids.

V is TRBV5-5 and J is TRBJ2-7; D remains ambiguous. Germline V gene lookup returns CDR1 SGHKS and CDR2 YYEKEE (reference sequence). Trimming removed 0 bases from V and 3 bases from J, with 13 bases in between. The CDR3 spans 15 residues. CDR3 protein: CASSLAPTEYYEQYF. The CDR3 DNA is TGTGCCAGCAGCTTGGCCCCAACAGAATACTACGAGCAGTACTTC.